The rows below give T cell receptor beta chains drawn from one sample of a study of OX40 agonist ivuxolimab in advanced cancers. Assay: immunoSEQ multiplex PCR; the TCRdb copy retains only in-frame clones and omits some. The sample records 95,000 to 100,000 clones, approximately 83% being singletons. Sequencing used CD4+ or CD8+ T cells sorted from blood, obtained in a trial of the OX40 agonist ivuxolimab. The receptors were gathered from an adult with an advanced solid tumor such as melanoma, head and neck, liver or kidney cancer. The CDR3 runs from the conserved cysteine through the conserved F or W. The order of the fields is J gene, V gene, D gene, clone size, CDR3 protein, CDR3 DNA. D genes are given only for firm matches. Clone size is not always given. Where it is, it says once, few, many or a class for expanded clones.

TRBJ2-7	TRBV5-5	-	-	CASSLGPTESYEQYF	TGTGCCAGCAGCTTGGGCCCTACAGAGTCCTACGAGCAGTACTTC
TRBJ2-7	TRBV6-6	-	-	CASSYSDSPTYEQYF	TGTGCCAGCAGTTACTCGGACTCTCCAACCTACGAGCAGTACTTC
TRBJ1-5	TRBV6-1	-	-	CASSERRQLNQPQHF	TGTGCCAGCAGTGAACGTCGACAGCTCAATCAGCCCCAGCATTTT
TRBJ1-2	TRBV18	TRBD1	-	CASHRTGTGYGYTF	TGTGCCAGCCATAGGACAGGGACAGGCTATGGCTACACCTTC
TRBJ1-5	TRBV5-8	-	-	CASSPDRLPNQPQHF	TGTGCCAGCAGCCCCGACCGCCTACCGAATCAGCCCCAGCATTTT
TRBJ1-1	TRBV5-1	-	once	CASSLVQARGTEAFF	TGCGCCAGCAGCTTGGTACAGGCGAGGGGCACTGAAGCTTTCTTT
TRBJ1-2	TRBV7-2	-	few	CASSSGPQGDNYGYTF	TGTGCCAGCAGCTCAGGGCCCCAAGGGGATAACTATGGCTACACCTTC
TRBJ2-2	TRBV19	TRBD1	-	CASSIVRTGASDTGELFF	TGTGCCAGTAGTATAGTCCGGACAGGGGCTTCGGACACCGGGGAGCTGTTTTTT
TRBJ2-2	TRBV4-2	TRBD2	-	CASSQPPETSGRVLTGELFF	TGTGCCAGCAGCCAACCACCCGAGACTAGCGGGCGAGTCTTGACCGGGGAGCTGTTTTTT
TRBJ2-2	TRBV10-3	TRBD2	-	CASSPSGGQGTGELFF	TGTGCCTCAAGTCCTAGCGGGGGGCAGGGCACCGGGGAGCTGTTTTTT